This T cell receptor beta chain was documented in a study of T cell clones after liver transplantation. The wider study: Liver transplant recipients had immunosuppression withdrawal attempted within 2 years. Study-wide results and caveats: A larger donor-reactive than third-party decline suggested partial antigen-specific deletion.

Trimming removed 0 bases at V and 6 bases at J, with 14 bases between. CDR1 LGHNA and CDR2 YNFKEQ come from the germline V gene. The CDR3 covers 16 residues. Sequenced by immunoSEQ multiplex PCR; TCRdb stores in-frame clones only, minus some. The sample lists roughly 80,000 clones; 70% to 90% were seen once. Concerning this clone itself: Its antigen is still unknown.

The clonotype was recovered from a human patient who received a liver transplant. The graft donor may have contributed some T cells. The sample in question was CD4+ T cells from blood, obtained at the 22-month timepoint. The chain recombines TRBV4-2 with TRBJ2-2, with TRBD2 as a possible D gene (6 bases). Here the CDR3 DNA reads TGTGCCAGCAGCCAAGAGGAGGGCGGAGCGGCCGGGGAGCTGTTTTTT. The encoded protein is CASSQEEGGAAGELFF.